Sequencing of this T cell receptor beta chain was carried out in a study of shared clonotypes between healthy human individuals. The CDR3 loop spans 12 amino acids. With 5 bases removed from V and 0 bases from J, the gap between germline ends came to 4 bases. Germline CDR1 and CDR2: MNHNY and SVGAGI (reference sequence). In this sample, this clone turned up once. Its specificity is unknown. This same CDR3 is encoded by further DNA sequences in the sample. Whole-study findings and limits: Only blood underwent sampling, and tissue repertoires likely differ. Clonotype sharing across a handful of donors was observed for about 4.8% of naive CD4 clonotypes. Rarefaction indicated that sorted-subset sequencing remained incomplete although depth was large.

Evenly divided among several immunoSEQ plates was the genomic DNA of each subset. Assay used: immunoSEQ multiplex PCR; TCRdb lists only in-frame clones, some missing. The sample includes roughly 1,800,000 clones, less than 95% seen only once; the top ten take approximately 1.2%. Naive CD8 cells lacked CD45RO, underwent positive selection for CCR7 and left out terminally differentiated effector memory CD45RA+ cells. The V call is TRBV6-6, the J call TRBJ1-1; D ambiguous. The sequencing input was naive CD8+ T cells sorted from blood. The sequence derives from a man younger than 35 in good health. The CDR3 DNA sequence: TGTGCCAGCAGTGGCATGAACACTGAAGCTTTCTTT. This encodes CASSGMNTEAFF.